This T cell receptor beta chain stems from a study of CD8 T cells in Susac syndrome. This clonotype was counted a few times. Its antigen is unknown. Overall study results and limits: As the study acknowledged, the number of individuals who were part of its TCR sequencing and HLA analysis was relatively small.

Random hexamers were used to reverse transcribe an amount of about 0.5 to 1 ug RNA. Each CDR3 protein is one row after TCRdb ran MiXCR on the immunoSEQ multiplex PCR reads. The sample holds about 76,000 distinct CDR3 sequences, over 85% seen once. The V end lost 3 bases, the J end lost 2 bases, and 7 bases lay between the germline ends. Germline lookup yields CDR1 LNHDA and CDR2 SQIVND (reference sequence). This CDR3 is built from 13 residues. The sequence was collected from a human donor with Susac syndrome. Sequencing used CD8+ T cells from PBMCs. V and J are TRBV19 and TRBJ1-1, with D uncertain. This CDR3 reads CASSISPNTEAFF. CDR3 in DNA: TGTGCCAGTAGTATCAGTCCCAACACTGAAGCTTTCTTT. Drawing the rest from reference TRBV19 and TRBJ1-1, the complete variable domain is DGGITQSPKYLFRKEGQNVTLSCEQNLNHDAMYWYRQDPGQGLRLIYYSQIVNDFQKGDIAEGYSVSREKKESFPLTVTSAQKNPTAFYLCASSISPNTEAFFGQGTRLTVV.